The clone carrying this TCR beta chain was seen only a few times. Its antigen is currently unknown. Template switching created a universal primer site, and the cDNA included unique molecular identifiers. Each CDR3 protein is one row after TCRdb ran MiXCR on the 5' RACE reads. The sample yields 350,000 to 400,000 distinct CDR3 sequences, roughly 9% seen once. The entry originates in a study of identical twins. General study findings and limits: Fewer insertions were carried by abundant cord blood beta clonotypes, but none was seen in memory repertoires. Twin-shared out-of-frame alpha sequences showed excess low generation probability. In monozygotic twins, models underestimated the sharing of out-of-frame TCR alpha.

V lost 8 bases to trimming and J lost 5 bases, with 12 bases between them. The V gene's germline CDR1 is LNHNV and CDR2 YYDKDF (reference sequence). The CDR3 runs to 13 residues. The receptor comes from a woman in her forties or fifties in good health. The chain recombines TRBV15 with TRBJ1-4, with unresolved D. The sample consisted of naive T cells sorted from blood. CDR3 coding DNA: TGTGCCACCTCGGGTAGGGTGAATGAAAAACTGTTTTTT. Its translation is CATSGRVNEKLFF.